The TCR beta chain under discussion was sequenced for a study of T cells in Graves' hyperthyroidism and ophthalmopathy. On the study more broadly: Pretreatment peripheral blood was obtained at initial diagnosis.

Amplification of TCR beta CDR3 regions used RNA as the template. Using the HTBI primer set, a first-round RT-PCR was run on the TCR CDR3. TCRdb re-called the multiplex PCR reads with MiXCR, one entry per CDR3 protein. This table has about 590,000 distinct CDR3 sequences, roughly 14% appearing once. This clonotype has at least ten counts. For Graves' hyperthyroidism to be stable, ophthalmopathy could not progress within 18 months. Each patient was aged 18 to 65 and had newly diagnosed hyperthyroidism of under 2 months' duration. The sequence was collected from a woman aged 25-40 years with Graves' hyperthyroidism. Sequenced: blood.

CDR3 residues: CAWNAGGVNEQFF. For the CDR3, the DNA is TGTGCCTGGAACGCGGGAGGGGTCAATGAGCAGTTCTTC. The chain is built from TRBV30 and TRBJ2-1; 9 nucleotides match TRBD2. Germline values: CDR1 GTSNPN, CDR2 SVGIG (reference sequence). CDR3 length equals 13 residues. V lost 4 bases to trimming and J lost 6 bases; unmatched junction nucleotides: 4. Supplemented by reference TRBV30 and TRBJ2-1, the full variable domain reads SQTIHQWPATLVQPVGSPLSLECTVEGTSNPNLYWYRQAAGRGLQLLFYSVGIGQISSEVPQNLSASRPQDRQFILSSKKLLLSDSGFYLCAWNAGGVNEQFFGPGTRLTVL.